These 10 T cell receptor beta chains originate from one sample sequenced in a study of PD-L1 blockade in urothelial cancer. The method was immunoSEQ multiplex PCR; TCRdb's version includes in-frame clones alone and lacks a portion of them. The table includes some 71,000 clones, around 88% detected once. Documented time point: pretreatment peripheral blood. The specimen comprised PBMCs, sampled around atezolizumab (anti-PD-L1) treatment. These receptors were obtained from a man aged 55 to 69 with urothelial cancer.

The DNA for the CDR3 is TGTGCCAGCACCCTCCGGATAGGGGGCAGGTACGAGCAGTACTTC. It specifies CASTLRIGGRYEQYF. The gene calls are TRBV27 and TRBJ2-7, with TRBD1 identical over 7 bases. Trimming took 7 bases from V and 4 from J; bases not matched to a gene: 13. Germline lookup yields CDR1 MNHEY and CDR2 SMNVEV (reference sequence). This CDR3 comprises 15 residues.

This chain connects TRBV19 to TRBJ1-5; TRBD1 might be the D (5 bases). CDR1 and CDR2 (germline): LNHDA, SQIVND (reference sequence). The CDR3 is made up of 18 amino acids. V lost 2 bases to trimming and J lost 5 bases, with 22 bases between them. The CDR3 spells CASSINLGAATVDQPQHF. The CDR3 DNA follows: TGTGCCAGTAGTATAAATTTAGGGGCGGCGACGGTTGATCAGCCCCAGCATTTT.

The chain carries TRBV2 and TRBJ1-1; D ambiguous. Germline V gene sequence: CDR1 SNHLY, CDR2 FYNNEI. Trimming took off 4 bases at V and 1 base at J, with 7 bases between the two ends. This CDR3 comprises 13 residues. CDR3 nucleotide sequence: TGTGCCAGCAGTGGGGAGGGGAACACTGAAGCTTTCTTT. It yields the protein CASSGEGNTEAFF.

The chain recombines TRBV7-3 with TRBJ2-2; tentative D call: TRBD2 (5 bases). The CDR3 has 13 residues. Trimming shortened V by 6 bases and J by 4 bases, and 9 bases separated the two germline ends. The germline CDR1 and CDR2 sequences are SGHTA and FQGTGA. This CDR3 reads CASSPRGTGELFF. The CDR3 DNA follows: TGTGCCAGCAGTCCCCGGGGCACCGGGGAGCTGTTTTTT.

The chain uses TRBV7-2 and TRBJ2-5; possible D gene TRBD1, 5 bases. Germline V gene lookup returns CDR1 SGHTA and CDR2 FQGNSA. The V gene lost 1 base and the J gene lost 5 bases, with 5 bases spanning the gap. The CDR3 has 12 amino acids. This CDR3 is CASSLDRETQYF. Here the CDR3 DNA reads TGTGCCAGCAGCTTAGACAGGGAGACCCAGTACTTC.

This clone counts as medium-sized (0.01 to 0.1%). This rearrangement joins TRBV2 to TRBJ1-6; D ambiguous. V lost 0 bases and J 9 bases, leaving 3 bases between the germline ends. CDR1 SNHLY and CDR2 FYNNEI come from the germline V gene. The CDR3 runs to 12 residues. The CDR3, as DNA: TGTGCCAGCAGTGAAGCTCGTTCACCCCTCCACTTT. Translation gives CASSEARSPLHF. Full variable domain (remainder filled in from reference TRBV2 and TRBJ1-6): EPEVTQTPSHQVTQMGQEVILRCVPISNHLYFYWYRQILGQKVEFLVSFYNNEISEKSEIFDDQFSVERPDGSNFTLKIRSTKLEDSAMYFCASSEARSPLHFGNGTRLTVT.

CDR3 residues: CASSSPGLAGAEQFF. The CDR3, as DNA: TGTGCCAGCAGCTCCCCGGGACTAGCGGGGGCCGAGCAGTTCTTC. The genes are TRBV11-3 and TRBJ2-1; 14 bases fit TRBD2. V trimming: 4 bases; J trimming: 10 bases; junction bases outside the gene matches: 6. This CDR3 is 15 amino acids long. CDR1 SGHNT and CDR2 YENEEA come from the germline V gene.

The chain uses TRBV28 and TRBJ1-1, with D possibly being TRBD1 (5 bases). Trimming shortened V by 6 bases and J by 5 bases, and 19 bases separated the two germline ends. The germline gives CDR1 MDHEN, CDR2 SYDVKM. This CDR3 has 15 amino acids. The CDR3, as DNA: TGTGCCAGCAGCCCTAGTGGGGCCAAGGGAACTGAAGCTTTCTTT. This sequence encodes CASSPSGAKGTEAFF.

The rearrangement uses TRBV19 and TRBJ1-2; D is ambiguous. The CDR3 totals 10 residues. V was clipped by 7 bases and J by 8 bases, with 8 bases between them. Germline CDR1 reads LNHDA; CDR2 reads SQIVND (reference sequence). The CDR3 is CASKHQGYTF. CDR3 nucleotides: TGTGCCAGTAAACACCAGGGCTACACCTTC.

The rearrangement uses TRBV28 and TRBJ1-5; 9 bases match TRBD1. With 5 bases clipped from V and 0 bases from J, the junction kept 14 bases outside the gene matches. Germline values: CDR1 MDHEN, CDR2 SYDVKM. The CDR3 is made up of 19 amino acids. CDR3 amino acids: CASSLSLGTGTHSNQPQHF. The CDR3 DNA sequence: TGTGCCAGCAGTCTAAGCCTAGGGACAGGGACCCATAGCAATCAGCCCCAGCATTTT.